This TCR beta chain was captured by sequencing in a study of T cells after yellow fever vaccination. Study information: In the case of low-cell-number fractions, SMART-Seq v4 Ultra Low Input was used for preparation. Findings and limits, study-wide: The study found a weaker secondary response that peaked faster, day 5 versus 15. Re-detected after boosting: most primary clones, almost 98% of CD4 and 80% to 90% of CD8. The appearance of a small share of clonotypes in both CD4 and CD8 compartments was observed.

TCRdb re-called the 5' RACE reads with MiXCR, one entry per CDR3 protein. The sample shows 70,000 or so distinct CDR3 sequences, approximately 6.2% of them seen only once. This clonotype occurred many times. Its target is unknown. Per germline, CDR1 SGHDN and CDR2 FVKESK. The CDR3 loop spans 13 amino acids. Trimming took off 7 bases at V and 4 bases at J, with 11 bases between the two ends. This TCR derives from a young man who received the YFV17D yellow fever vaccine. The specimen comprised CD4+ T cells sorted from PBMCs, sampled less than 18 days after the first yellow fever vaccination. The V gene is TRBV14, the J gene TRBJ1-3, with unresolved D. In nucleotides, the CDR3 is TGTGCCAGCACGGCTTGGACGGGAAACACCATATATTTT. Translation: CASTAWTGNTIYF.